The rows below give T cell receptor beta chains drawn from one sample of a study of monozygotic twins with inflammatory bowel disease. TCRdb reprocessed the 5' RACE reads and keeps a single row for each CDR3 protein, giving no DNA. The sample data list around 99,000 distinct CDR3 sequences. The sample was blood. Receptors were obtained from a human donor with ulcerative colitis or Crohn's disease, or a healthy co-twin of an affected twin (not recorded which). Both conserved end residues are part of each CDR3.

V gene: TRBV29-1
J gene: TRBJ2-7
CDR3 protein: CSVSTVGAYEQYF

V gene: TRBV11-2
J gene: TRBJ1-6
CDR3 protein: CASSSDSRSPLHF

V gene: TRBV6-2/TRBV6-3
J gene: TRBJ1-1
CDR3 protein: CASSYRGVTEAFF

V gene: TRBV15
J gene: TRBJ1-1
CDR3 protein: CATSRDRYTEAVF

V gene: TRBV25-1
J gene: TRBJ2-1
CDR3 protein: CASSKGIGGRANEQFF

V gene: TRBV6-5
J gene: TRBJ1-2
CDR3 protein: CASSPSDGTTMWDYGYTF

V gene: TRBV5-1
J gene: TRBJ2-7
CDR3 protein: CASSLAGGSEQYF

V gene: TRBV5-1
J gene: TRBJ2-5
CDR3 protein: CASSLLRTVQETQYF

V gene: TRBV12-2
J gene: TRBJ1-5
CDR3 protein: CASRLEGQVNQPQHF

V gene: TRBV20-1
J gene: TRBJ2-5
CDR3 protein: CSARGLAGGYLWEETQYF

V gene: TRBV6-2/TRBV6-3
J gene: TRBJ2-4
CDR3 protein: CASSYSSRRIQYF

V gene: TRBV7-3
J gene: TRBJ2-2
CDR3 protein: CASSLGSPGELFF

V gene: TRBV20-1
J gene: TRBJ2-7
CDR3 protein: CSARGGTRGYYEQYF

V gene: TRBV12-3/TRBV12-4
J gene: TRBJ2-1
CDR3 protein: CASTLGTNLREQFF

V gene: TRBV5-1
J gene: TRBJ2-4
CDR3 protein: CASSQGTLEIAKNIQYF

V gene: TRBV24-1
J gene: TRBJ1-5
CDR3 protein: CATSMGNQPQHF

V gene: TRBV29-1
J gene: TRBJ2-7
CDR3 protein: CSGGDFGGQYF

V gene: TRBV12-3/TRBV12-4
J gene: TRBJ1-1
CDR3 protein: CASSLVGNEGTEAFF

V gene: TRBV5-5
J gene: TRBJ2-5
CDR3 protein: CASITNGTAGETQYF

V gene: TRBV18
J gene: TRBJ2-2
CDR3 protein: CASSPEGTNTGELFF

V gene: TRBV12-3/TRBV12-4
J gene: TRBJ2-1
CDR3 protein: CASSGTGVYNEQFF

V gene: TRBV18
J gene: TRBJ2-5
CDR3 protein: CASSPREETQYF

V gene: TRBV12-5
J gene: TRBJ2-3
CDR3 protein: CASGFKRGATDTQYF

V gene: TRBV5-1
J gene: TRBJ1-1
CDR3 protein: CASSLGTGLTEAFF

V gene: TRBV5-1
J gene: TRBJ1-4
CDR3 protein: CASTPTASHNEKLFF

V gene: TRBV5-5
J gene: TRBJ2-7
CDR3 protein: CASSGRQGAHMGEQYF

V gene: TRBV24-1
J gene: TRBJ2-3
CDR3 protein: CATSDPLAGGSTDTQYF

V gene: TRBV5-1
J gene: TRBJ2-7
CDR3 protein: CASRGLAGVEQYF

V gene: TRBV6-1
J gene: TRBJ1-1
CDR3 protein: CASSEDGRYTEAFF

V gene: TRBV28
J gene: TRBJ2-3
CDR3 protein: CASRSYGADTQYF

V gene: TRBV27
J gene: TRBJ2-7
CDR3 protein: CASKTSEGSYEQYF

V gene: TRBV7-9
J gene: TRBJ2-5
CDR3 protein: CASSLVLDSQETQYF

V gene: TRBV20-1
J gene: TRBJ2-5
CDR3 protein: CSAVLAGQETQYF

V gene: TRBV5-1
J gene: TRBJ2-2
CDR3 protein: CASSLRGGARTGELFF

V gene: TRBV20-1
J gene: TRBJ2-2
CDR3 protein: CSARDGVLNTGELFF

V gene: TRBV13
J gene: TRBJ1-2
CDR3 protein: CASSLRGSYGYTF

V gene: TRBV5-1
J gene: TRBJ2-5
CDR3 protein: CASSLPRDRTSGVTQETQYF

V gene: TRBV12-3/TRBV12-4
J gene: TRBJ1-2
CDR3 protein: CASETGAGGYTF

V gene: TRBV15
J gene: TRBJ2-7
CDR3 protein: CATSRDTSYEQYF

V gene: TRBV6-5
J gene: TRBJ2-6
CDR3 protein: CASSYSKGFSGANVLTF

V gene: TRBV9
J gene: TRBJ2-1
CDR3 protein: CASSPRDRLRDEQFF

V gene: TRBV11-2
J gene: TRBJ1-2
CDR3 protein: CASSSNRVYGYTF

V gene: TRBV5-6
J gene: TRBJ2-3
CDR3 protein: CASSTGNLGDTQYF

V gene: TRBV5-6
J gene: TRBJ1-5
CDR3 protein: CASSLGARNQPQHF

V gene: TRBV5-6
J gene: TRBJ2-2
CDR3 protein: CASSLAYTGELFF

V gene: TRBV4-3
J gene: TRBJ1-4
CDR3 protein: CASSQTGTGDEKLFF

V gene: TRBV6-5
J gene: TRBJ1-4
CDR3 protein: CASSYGGRVKLFF

V gene: TRBV5-1
J gene: TRBJ2-3
CDR3 protein: CASSWNLPVTDTQYF

V gene: TRBV5-1
J gene: TRBJ2-5
CDR3 protein: CASSLWGQGGQETQYF

V gene: TRBV28
J gene: TRBJ2-7
CDR3 protein: CASSPPGAVSYEQYF

V gene: TRBV19
J gene: TRBJ1-2
CDR3 protein: CASSILPESNYGYTF

V gene: TRBV20-1
J gene: TRBJ2-3
CDR3 protein: CSARPTTLITDTQYF

V gene: TRBV7-3
J gene: TRBJ2-1
CDR3 protein: CASSKQGSGFYNEQFF

V gene: TRBV4-2
J gene: TRBJ2-1
CDR3 protein: CASSQDSSYYNEQFF

V gene: TRBV7-3
J gene: TRBJ2-1
CDR3 protein: CASSLTTLYNEQFF

V gene: TRBV28
J gene: TRBJ2-2
CDR3 protein: CASSTSRYRGLLGTGELFF

V gene: TRBV25-1
J gene: TRBJ1-5
CDR3 protein: CASSDRVLNSNQPQHF